This T cell receptor (beta chain) was captured in a study of vaccination effects on CD4 cells after COVID-19. In the study overall: Median timing of post-vaccine samples was 72 days after the second dose.

General study findings and limits: Common cold coronavirus cross-reactivity was shown by only 1 of 255 vaccine-induced clones in healthy vaccinees.

Antigen-specific CD4+ T cell clonotypes were called by their expansion after viral peptide-pool culture in ViraFEST. Upon completion of roughly ten days in culture, CD4+ T cells were isolated. As their vaccination, participants received two doses of either BNT162b2 or mRNA-1273. Cultivation was performed at some 1.9 million PBMC per well with 9 to 10 IU/ml IL-2 and around 10 ug/ml peptides added. Researchers swapped half the medium for IL-2 medium on both days 3 and 7. The CDR3 loop spans 14 amino acids. Germline-derived CDR1 and CDR2 are MNHEY and SVGEGT. V was pared by 4 bases and J by 6 bases, with 13 bases between. Sequenced by immunoSEQ multiplex PCR; TCRdb stores in-frame clones only, minus some. The data contain approximately 29,000 clones, over 70% of them seen just once; the ten biggest clones take up roughly 10%. Concerning this clone: The antigen remains undetermined.

This receptor was taken from a human donor who received a COVID-19 vaccine. The specimen comprised CD4+ T cells from PBMCs cultured with HCoV-NL63 spike peptides, sampled after COVID-19 vaccination. The chain combines TRBV6-2 or TRBV6-3 with TRBJ2-1, with D perhaps TRBD2 (7 bases). The CDR3 is CASSSPGGVNEQFF. The CDR3 nucleotides read TGTGCCAGCAGTTCCCCGGGGGGCGTCAATGAGCAGTTCTTC.